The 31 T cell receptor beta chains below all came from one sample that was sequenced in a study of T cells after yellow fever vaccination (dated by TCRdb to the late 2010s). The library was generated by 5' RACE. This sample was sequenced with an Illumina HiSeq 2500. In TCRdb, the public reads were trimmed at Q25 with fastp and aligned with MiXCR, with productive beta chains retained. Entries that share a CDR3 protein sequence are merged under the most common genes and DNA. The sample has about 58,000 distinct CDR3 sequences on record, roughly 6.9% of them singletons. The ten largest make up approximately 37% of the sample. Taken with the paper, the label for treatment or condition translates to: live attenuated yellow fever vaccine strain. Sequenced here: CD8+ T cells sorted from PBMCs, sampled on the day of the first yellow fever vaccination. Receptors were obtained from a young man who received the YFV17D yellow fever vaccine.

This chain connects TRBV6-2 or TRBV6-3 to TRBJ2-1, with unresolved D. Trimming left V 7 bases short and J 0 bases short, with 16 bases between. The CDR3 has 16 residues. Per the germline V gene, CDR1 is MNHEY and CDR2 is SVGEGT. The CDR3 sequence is CASTLWATSSYNEQFF. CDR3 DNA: TGTGCCAGCACCCTGTGGGCGACCAGCTCCTACAATGAGCAGTTCTTC.

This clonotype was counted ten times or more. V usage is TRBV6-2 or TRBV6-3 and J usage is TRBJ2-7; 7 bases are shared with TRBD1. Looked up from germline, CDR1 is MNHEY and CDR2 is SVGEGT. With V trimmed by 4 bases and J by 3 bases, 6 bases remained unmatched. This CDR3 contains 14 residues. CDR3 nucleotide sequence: TGTGCCAGCAGTTTCAGGGGGAGATTCTACGAGCAGTACGTC. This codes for CASSFRGRFYEQYV.

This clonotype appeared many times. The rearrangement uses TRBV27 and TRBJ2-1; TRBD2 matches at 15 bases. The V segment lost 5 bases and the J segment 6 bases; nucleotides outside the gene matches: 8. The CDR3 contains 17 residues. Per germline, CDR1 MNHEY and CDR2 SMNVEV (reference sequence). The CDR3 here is CASSPRTSGGASNEQFF. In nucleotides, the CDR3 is TGTGCCAGCAGTCCACGGACTAGCGGGGGGGCGAGCAATGAGCAGTTCTTC.

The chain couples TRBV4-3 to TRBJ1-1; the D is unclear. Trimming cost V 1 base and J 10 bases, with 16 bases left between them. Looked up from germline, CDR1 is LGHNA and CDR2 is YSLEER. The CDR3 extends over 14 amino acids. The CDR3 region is CASSQGAGDVGAFF. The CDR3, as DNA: TGCGCCAGCAGCCAAGGGGCCGGTGACGTCGGAGCTTTCTTT.

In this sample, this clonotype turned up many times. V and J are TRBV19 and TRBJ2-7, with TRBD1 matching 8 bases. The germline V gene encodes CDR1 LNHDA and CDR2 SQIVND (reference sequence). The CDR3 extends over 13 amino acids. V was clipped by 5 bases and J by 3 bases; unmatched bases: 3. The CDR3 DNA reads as TGTGCCAGTAGTTTTGGACAGGGCTACGAGCAGTACTTC. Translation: CASSFGQGYEQYF.

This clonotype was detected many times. CDR3 sequence (DNA): TGTGCCAGCAGCTCGGGACCTATTGTGCCCCAGTACTTC. Translation gives CASSSGPIVPQYF. The V gene is TRBV7-9, the J gene TRBJ2-5; D may be TRBD1 or TRBD2 (5 bases each). Trimming shortened V by 4 bases and J by 9 bases, and 15 bases separated the two germline ends. In germline, CDR1 is SEHNR, CDR2 FQNEAQ (reference sequence). The CDR3 spans 13 residues.

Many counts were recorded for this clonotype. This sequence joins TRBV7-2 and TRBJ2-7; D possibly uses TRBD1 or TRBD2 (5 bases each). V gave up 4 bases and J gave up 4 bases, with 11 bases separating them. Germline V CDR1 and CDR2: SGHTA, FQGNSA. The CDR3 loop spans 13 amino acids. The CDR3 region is CASSWGSGYEQYF. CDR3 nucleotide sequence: TGTGCCAGCAGCTGGGGGTCGGGGTACGAGCAGTACTTC. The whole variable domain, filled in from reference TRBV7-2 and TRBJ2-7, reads GAGVSQSPSNKVTEKGKDVELRCDPISGHTALYWYRQSLGQGLEFLIYFQGNSAPDKSGLPSDRFSAERTGGSVSTLTIQRTQQEDSAVYLCASSWGSGYEQYFGPGTRLTVT.

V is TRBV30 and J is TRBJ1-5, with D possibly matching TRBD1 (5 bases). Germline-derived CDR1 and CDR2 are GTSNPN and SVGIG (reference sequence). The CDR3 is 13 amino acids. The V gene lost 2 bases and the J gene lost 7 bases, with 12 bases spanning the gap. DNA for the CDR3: TGTGCCTGGAGTCCGACTGGGGGACAGCCCCAGCATTTT. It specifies CAWSPTGGQPQHF.

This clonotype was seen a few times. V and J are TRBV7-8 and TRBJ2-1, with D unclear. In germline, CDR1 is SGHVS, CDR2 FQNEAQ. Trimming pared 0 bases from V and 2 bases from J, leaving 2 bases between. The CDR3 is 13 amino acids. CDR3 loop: CASSLATYNEQFF. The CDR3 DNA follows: TGTGCCAGCAGCTTAGCCACCTACAATGAGCAGTTCTTC.

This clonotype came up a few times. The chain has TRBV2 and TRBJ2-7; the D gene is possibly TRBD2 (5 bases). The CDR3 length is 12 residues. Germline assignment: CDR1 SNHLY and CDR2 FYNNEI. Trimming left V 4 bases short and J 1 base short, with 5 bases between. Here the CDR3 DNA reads TGTGCCAGCAGTGGGGAGTCCTACGAGCAGTACGTC. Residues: CASSGESYEQYV.

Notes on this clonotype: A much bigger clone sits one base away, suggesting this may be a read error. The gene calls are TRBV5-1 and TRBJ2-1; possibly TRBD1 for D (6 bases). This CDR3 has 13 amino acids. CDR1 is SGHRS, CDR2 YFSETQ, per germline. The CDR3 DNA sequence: TGCGACAGCAGCGGCAGGGGTTACAATGAGCAGTTCTTC. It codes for CDSSGRGYNEQFF.

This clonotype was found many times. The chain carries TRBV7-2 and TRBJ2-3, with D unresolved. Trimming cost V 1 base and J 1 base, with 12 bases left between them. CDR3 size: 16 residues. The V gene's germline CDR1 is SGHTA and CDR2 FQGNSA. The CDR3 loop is CASSLGTEWGTDTQYF. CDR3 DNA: TGTGCCAGCAGCTTAGGGACGGAGTGGGGCACAGATACGCAGTATTTT. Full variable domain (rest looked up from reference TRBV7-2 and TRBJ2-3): GAGVSQSPSNKVTEKGKDVELRCDPISGHTALYWYRQSLGQGLEFLIYFQGNSAPDKSGLPSDRFSAERTGGSVSTLTIQRTQQEDSAVYLCASSLGTEWGTDTQYFGPGTRLTVL.

CDR3 region: CASTYGAGNQPQHF. CDR3 DNA: TGTGCCAGCACCTATGGGGCAGGCAATCAGCCCCAGCATTTT. The V gene is TRBV12-3 or TRBV12-4, the J gene TRBJ1-5, with TRBD1 as a possible D gene (5 bases). This CDR3 comprises 14 residues. Between the trimmed V and J ends, which lost 7 bases and 2 bases, there was a span of 12 bases.

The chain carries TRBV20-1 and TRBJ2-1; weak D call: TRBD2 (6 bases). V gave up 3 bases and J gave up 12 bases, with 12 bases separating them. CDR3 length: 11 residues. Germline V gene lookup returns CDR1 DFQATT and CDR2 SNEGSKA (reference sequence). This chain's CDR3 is CSASTGVVQFF. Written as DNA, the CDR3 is TGCAGTGCTAGTACGGGGGTCGTGCAGTTCTTC.

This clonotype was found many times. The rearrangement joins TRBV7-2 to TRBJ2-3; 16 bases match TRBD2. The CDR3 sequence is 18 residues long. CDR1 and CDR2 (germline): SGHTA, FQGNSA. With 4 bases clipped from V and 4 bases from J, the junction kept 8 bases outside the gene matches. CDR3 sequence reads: CASSSGTSGGAGSDTQYF. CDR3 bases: TGTGCCAGCAGCTCCGGGACTAGCGGGGGGGCCGGGTCAGATACGCAGTATTTT.

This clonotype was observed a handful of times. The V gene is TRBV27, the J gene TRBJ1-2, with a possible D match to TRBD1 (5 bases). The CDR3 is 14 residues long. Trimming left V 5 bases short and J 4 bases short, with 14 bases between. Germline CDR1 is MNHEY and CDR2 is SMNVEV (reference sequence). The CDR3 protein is CASSLGGTAYGYTF. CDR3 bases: TGTGCCAGCAGTCTAGGCGGGACCGCCTATGGCTACACCTTC.

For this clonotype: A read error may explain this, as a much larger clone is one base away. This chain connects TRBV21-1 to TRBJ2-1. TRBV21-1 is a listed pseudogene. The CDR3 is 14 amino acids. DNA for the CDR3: TGTGCCAGCAGCAAATGCAGCTCCTACAATGAGCAGTTCTTC. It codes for CASSKCSSYNEQFF.

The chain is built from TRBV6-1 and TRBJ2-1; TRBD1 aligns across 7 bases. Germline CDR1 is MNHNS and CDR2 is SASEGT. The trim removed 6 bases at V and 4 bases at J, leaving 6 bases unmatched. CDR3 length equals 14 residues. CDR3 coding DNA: TGTGCCAGCAGGGACAGGAGAATTTACAATGAGCAGTTCTTC. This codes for CASRDRRIYNEQFF.

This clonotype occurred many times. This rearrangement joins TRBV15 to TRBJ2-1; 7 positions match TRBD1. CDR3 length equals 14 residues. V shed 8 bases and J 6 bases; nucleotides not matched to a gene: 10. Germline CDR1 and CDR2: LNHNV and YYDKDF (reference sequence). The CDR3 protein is CATGHQGVSNEQFF. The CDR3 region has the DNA TGTGCCACCGGGCATCAGGGGGTATCCAATGAGCAGTTCTTC.

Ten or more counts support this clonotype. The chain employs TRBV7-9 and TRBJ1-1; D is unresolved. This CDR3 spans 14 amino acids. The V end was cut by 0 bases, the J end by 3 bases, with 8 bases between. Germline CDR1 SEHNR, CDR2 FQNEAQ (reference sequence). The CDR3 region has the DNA TGTGCCAGCAGCTTAGCTAGGTCCCACACTGAAGCTTTCTTT. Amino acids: CASSLARSHTEAFF.

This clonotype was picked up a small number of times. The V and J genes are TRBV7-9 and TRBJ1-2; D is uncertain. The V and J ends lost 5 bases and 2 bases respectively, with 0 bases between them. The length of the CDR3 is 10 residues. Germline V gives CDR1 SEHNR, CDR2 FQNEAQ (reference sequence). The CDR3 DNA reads TGTGCCAGCAGCAACTATGGCTACACCTTC. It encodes CASSNYGYTF.

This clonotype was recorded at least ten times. CDR3 in DNA: TGTGCCAGCATGTCCGTCTGGGAGAGCACAGATACGCAGTATTTT. As protein: CASMSVWESTDTQYF. This rearrangement joins TRBV2 to TRBJ2-3; TRBD2 is a possible D gene (5 bases). The CDR3 spans 15 residues. V was trimmed by 7 bases and J by 0 bases, leaving 14 bases between them. Germline V gene sequence: CDR1 SNHLY, CDR2 FYNNEI.

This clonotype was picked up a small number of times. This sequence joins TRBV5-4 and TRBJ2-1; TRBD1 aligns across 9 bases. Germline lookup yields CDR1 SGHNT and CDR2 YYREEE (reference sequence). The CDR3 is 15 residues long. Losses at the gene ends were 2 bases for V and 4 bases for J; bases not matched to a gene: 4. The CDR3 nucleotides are TGTGCCAGCAGCTTAGTGACAGGGGGATACAATGAGCAGTTCTTC. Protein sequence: CASSLVTGGYNEQFF. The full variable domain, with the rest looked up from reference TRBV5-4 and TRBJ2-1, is ETGVTQSPTHLIKTRGQQVTLRCSSQSGHNTVSWYQQALGQGPQFIFQYYREEENGRGNFPPRFSGLQFPNYSSELNVNALELDDSALYLCASSLVTGGYNEQFFGPGTRLTVL.

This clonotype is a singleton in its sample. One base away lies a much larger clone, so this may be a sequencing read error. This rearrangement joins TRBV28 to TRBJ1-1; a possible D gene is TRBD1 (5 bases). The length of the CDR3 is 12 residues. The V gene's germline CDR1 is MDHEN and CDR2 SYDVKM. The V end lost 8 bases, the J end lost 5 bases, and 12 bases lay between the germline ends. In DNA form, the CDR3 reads TGTGCCAGCGCGAGGAGGACAACTGAAGCTTTCTTT. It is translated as CASARRTTEAFF.

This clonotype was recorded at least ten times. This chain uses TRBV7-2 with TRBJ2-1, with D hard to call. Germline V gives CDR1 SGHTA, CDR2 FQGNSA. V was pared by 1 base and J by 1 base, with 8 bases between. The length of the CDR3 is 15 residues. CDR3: CASSLVAGSYNEQFF. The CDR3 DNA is TGTGCCAGCAGCTTAGTCGCAGGTTCCTACAATGAGCAGTTCTTC.

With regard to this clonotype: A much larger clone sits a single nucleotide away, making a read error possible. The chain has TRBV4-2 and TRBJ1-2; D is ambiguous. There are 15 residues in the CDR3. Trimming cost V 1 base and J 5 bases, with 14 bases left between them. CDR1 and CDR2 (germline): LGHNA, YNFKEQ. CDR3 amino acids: CASSQGVSSFYGYTF. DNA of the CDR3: TGTGCCAGCAGCCAAGGGGTTTCCTCTTTTTATGGCTACACCTTC.

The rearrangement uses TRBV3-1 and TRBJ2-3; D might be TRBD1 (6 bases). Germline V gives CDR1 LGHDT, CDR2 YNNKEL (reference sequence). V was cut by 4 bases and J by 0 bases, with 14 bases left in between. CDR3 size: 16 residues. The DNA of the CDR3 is TGTGCCAGCAGCCGGACAGACTTGCCTAGCACAGATACGCAGTATTTT. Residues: CASSRTDLPSTDTQYF.

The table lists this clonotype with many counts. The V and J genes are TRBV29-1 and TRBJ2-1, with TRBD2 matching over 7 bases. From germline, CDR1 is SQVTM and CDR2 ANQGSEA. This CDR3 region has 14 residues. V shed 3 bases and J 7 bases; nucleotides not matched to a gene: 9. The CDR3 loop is CSVDGGDTPNEQFF. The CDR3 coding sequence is TGCAGCGTTGATGGGGGGGATACACCAAATGAGCAGTTCTTC.

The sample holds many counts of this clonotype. In DNA, the CDR3 is TGTGCCAGCAGCCAAGATATGAGCGGGGGAGCAGATACGCAGTATTTT. Encoded protein: CASSQDMSGGADTQYF. The J gene is TRBJ2-3, the V gene TRBV4-2; 8 bases align to TRBD2. Germline-derived CDR1 and CDR2 are LGHNA and YNFKEQ. Trimming removed 0 bases from V and 4 bases from J; junction bases left unmatched: 6. This CDR3 has 16 amino acids.

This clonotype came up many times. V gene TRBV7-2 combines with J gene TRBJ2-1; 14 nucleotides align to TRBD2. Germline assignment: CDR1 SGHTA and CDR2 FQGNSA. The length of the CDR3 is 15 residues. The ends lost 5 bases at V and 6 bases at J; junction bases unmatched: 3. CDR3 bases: TGTGCCAGCAGCCCGGGACTAGCGGGGGCCAATGAGCAGTTCTTC. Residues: CASSPGLAGANEQFF. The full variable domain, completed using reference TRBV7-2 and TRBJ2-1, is GAGVSQSPSNKVTEKGKDVELRCDPISGHTALYWYRQSLGQGLEFLIYFQGNSAPDKSGLPSDRFSAERTGGSVSTLTIQRTQQEDSAVYLCASSPGLAGANEQFFGPGTRLTVL.

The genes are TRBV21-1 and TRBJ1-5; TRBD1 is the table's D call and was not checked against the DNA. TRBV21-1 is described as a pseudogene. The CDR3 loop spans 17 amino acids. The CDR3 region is CASSRPRGPFINQPQHF. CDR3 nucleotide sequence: TGTGCCAGCAGCAGACCCAGGGGGCCCTTTATCAATCAGCCCCAGCATTTT.